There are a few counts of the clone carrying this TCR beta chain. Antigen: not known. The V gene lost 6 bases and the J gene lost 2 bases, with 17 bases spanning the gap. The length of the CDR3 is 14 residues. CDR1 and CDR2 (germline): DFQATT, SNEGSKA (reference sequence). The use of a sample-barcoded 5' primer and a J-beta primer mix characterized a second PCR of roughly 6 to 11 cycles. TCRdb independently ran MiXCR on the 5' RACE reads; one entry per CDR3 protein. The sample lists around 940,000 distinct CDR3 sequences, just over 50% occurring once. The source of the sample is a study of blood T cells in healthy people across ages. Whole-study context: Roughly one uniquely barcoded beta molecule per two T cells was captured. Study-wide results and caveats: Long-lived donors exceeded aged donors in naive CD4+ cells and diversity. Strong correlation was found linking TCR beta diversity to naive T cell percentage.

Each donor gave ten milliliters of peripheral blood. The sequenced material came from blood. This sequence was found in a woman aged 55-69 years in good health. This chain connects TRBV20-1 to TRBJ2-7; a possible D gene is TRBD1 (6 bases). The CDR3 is CSAKNRDKTYEQYF. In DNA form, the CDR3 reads TGCAGTGCCAAAAACCGGGACAAGACCTACGAGCAGTACTTC.